This TCR beta chain was documented in a study of blood T cell repertoires in COVID-19. In the original processing: Reference gene primer amplification gave estimated nucleated cell counts. Sequencing used immunoSEQ multiplex PCR; TCRdb keeps in-frame clones, though not all of them. The V and J calls and clone size come from that table; D and trimming were worked out from the DNA. The sample lists about 69,000 clones, around 87% occurring once. CDR3 length: 14 residues. The V end lost 0 bases, the J end lost 6 bases, and 10 bases lay between the germline ends. Germline CDR1 SGHRS, CDR2 YFSETQ. The sequence was collected from a man aged 35-49 years with COVID-19, enrolled during active disease. Sequenced: peripheral blood. The chain links TRBV5-1 to TRBJ2-4, with a tentative D call TRBD1 (5 bases). Here the CDR3 reads CASSLGGAPNIQYF. The CDR3 coding sequence is TGCGCCAGCAGCTTGGGTGGGGCTCCAAACATTCAGTACTTC.